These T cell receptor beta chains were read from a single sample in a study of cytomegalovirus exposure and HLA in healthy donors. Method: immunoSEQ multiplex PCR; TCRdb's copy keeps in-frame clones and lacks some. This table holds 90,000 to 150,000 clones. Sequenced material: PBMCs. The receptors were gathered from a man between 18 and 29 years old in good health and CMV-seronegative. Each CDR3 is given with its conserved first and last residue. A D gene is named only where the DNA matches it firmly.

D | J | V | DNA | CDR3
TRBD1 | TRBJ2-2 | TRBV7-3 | TGTGCCAGCAGCGCACAGGGGGCCGCAACCGGGGAGCTGTTTTTT | CASSAQGAATGELFF
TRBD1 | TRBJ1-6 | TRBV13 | TGTGCCAGCAGCTTACAGGGGGAAAATAATTCACCCCTCCACTTT | CASSLQGENNSPLHF
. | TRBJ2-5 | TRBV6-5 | TGTGCCAGCAGAGACCCGACGGGGACCCAGTACTTC | CASRDPTGTQYF
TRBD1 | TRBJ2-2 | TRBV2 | TGTGCCAGAGGGGGACAGGGTCTGGCCGGGGAGCTGTTTTTT | CARGGQGLAGELFF
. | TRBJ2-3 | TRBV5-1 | TGCGCCAGCAGCAAGTCCCCAGGGTACCATACGCAGTATTTT | CASSKSPGYHTQYF
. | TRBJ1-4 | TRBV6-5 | TGTGCCAGCAGTTCCCTACAGGGCGGATCTGAAAAACTGTTTTTT | CASSSLQGGSEKLFF
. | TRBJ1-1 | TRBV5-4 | TGTGCCAGCAGCTTGGGTTGGGGCGTCCCTGAAGCTTTCTTT | CASSLGWGVPEAFF
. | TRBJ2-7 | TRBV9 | TGTGCCAGCAGCGTAGCCGGCTCGACTTACGAGCAGTACTTC | CASSVAGSTYEQYF
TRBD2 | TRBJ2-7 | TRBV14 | TGTGCCAGCAGCCACCCGGGACTAGCTCTTTCCTACGAGCAGTACTTC | CASSHPGLALSYEQYF
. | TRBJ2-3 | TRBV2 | TGTGCCAGCATTCAGTCATTCAGGGACACAGATACGCAGTATTTT | CASIQSFRDTDTQYF
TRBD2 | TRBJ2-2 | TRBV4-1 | TGCGCCAGCAGGCCGTTCGGGGAGCGGGGGGTCACCGGGGAGCTGTTTTTT | CASRPFGERGVTGELFF
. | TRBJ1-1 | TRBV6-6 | TGTGCCAGCAGTTACTCGAGGTCAGGGTACACTGAAGCTTTCTTT | CASSYSRSGYTEAFF
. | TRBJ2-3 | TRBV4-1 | TGCGCCAGCAGCCAAGACTGGACAGACACAGATACGCAGTATTTT | CASSQDWTDTDTQYF
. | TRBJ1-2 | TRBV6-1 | TGTGCCAGCAGTGGCCCGCTTGGGGGGGCAAACTATGGCTACACCTTC | CASSGPLGGANYGYTF
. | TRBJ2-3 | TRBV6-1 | TGTGCCAGCAGTGAAGGAGGCAGCCCGAGGCAGTATTTT | CASSEGGSPRQYF
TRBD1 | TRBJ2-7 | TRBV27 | TGTGCCAGCAGTTATACAGGGGCATCCTACGAGCAGTACTTC | CASSYTGASYEQYF
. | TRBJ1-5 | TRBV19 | TGTGCCAGTAGTACCCTCGCGGGGGCGGTTGAGCCCCAGCATTTT | CASSTLAGAVEPQHF
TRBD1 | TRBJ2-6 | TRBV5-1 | TGCGCCAGCAGCGGAACAGGGGGAACTGGGGCCAACGTCCTGACTTTC | CASSGTGGTGANVLTF
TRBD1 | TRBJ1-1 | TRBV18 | TGTGCCAGCTCACCCCGAACGACAGGGGGCGCTCAGGGCACTGAAGCTTTCTTT | CASSPRTTGGAQGTEAFF
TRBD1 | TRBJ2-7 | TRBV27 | TGTGCCAGCAGTCCGACGGACAGGGGCTACGAGCAGTACTTC | CASSPTDRGYEQYF
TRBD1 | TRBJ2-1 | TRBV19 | TGTGCCAGTAGTTCCCGGACAGGGGGTATCGGATCCTACAATGAGCAGTTCTTC | CASSSRTGGIGSYNEQFF
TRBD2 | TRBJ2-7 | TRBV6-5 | TGTGCCAGCCGTAGTGGGGGGGGACTCTACGAGCAGTACTTC | CASRSGGGLYEQYF
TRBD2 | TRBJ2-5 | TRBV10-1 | TGCGCCAGCAGTGCGGGGACTACGTACCAAGAGACCCAGTACTTC | CASSAGTTYQETQYF
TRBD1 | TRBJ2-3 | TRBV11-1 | TGTGCCAGCAGTTCGGGACAGGGGGTTACAGATACGCAGTATTTT | CASSSGQGVTDTQYF
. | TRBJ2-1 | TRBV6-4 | TGTGCCAGCAGCCTTACACCACCCTCCTTGGTATCAGAGCAGTTCTTC | CASSLTPPSLVSEQFF
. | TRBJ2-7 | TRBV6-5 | TGTGCCAGCAGTTACTCGGCGGGGTTCGGCTACGAGCAGTACTTC | CASSYSAGFGYEQYF
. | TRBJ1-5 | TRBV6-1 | TGTGCCAGCAGTGAAGCGCGGGAAGTCTCGAATCAGCCCCAGCATTTT | CASSEAREVSNQPQHF
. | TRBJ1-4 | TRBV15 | TGTGCCACCAAACAGTCAGGGAGGGAAAAACTGTTTTTT | CATKQSGREKLFF
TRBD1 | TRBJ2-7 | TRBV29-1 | TGCAGCGCTGTTCTGGGACAGGGTCACGAGCAGTACTTC | CSAVLGQGHEQYF
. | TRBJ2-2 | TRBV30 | TGTGCCTGGTTGACACAGGTATCTGGGGAGCTGTTTTTT | CAWLTQVSGELFF